This T cell receptor beta chain appears in the sequencing data of a study of a mutant IDH1 vaccine in newly diagnosed glioma. As for the study in general: Vaccines were begun 4-6 weeks after radiotherapy alone, or with temozolomide cycles.

This table comes from immunoSEQ multiplex PCR, and its TCRdb copy is limited to in-frame clones, with some not included. This sample has about 41,000 clones, with 78% found just once. Study conclusions and caveats: Patients mounted vaccine-induced immune responses in 93.3% of cases. Pseudoprogression appeared independent of alterations in top peripheral clonotypes.

The time point was: week 23, last vaccination. The content of each vaccine dose was 300 ug of mutant IDH1 20-mer peptide, and topical imiquimod accompanied it. Patients carried new grade 3 or 4 IDH1-mutant astrocytomas lacking nuclear ATRX. Details on this clone: What it recognizes is unknown.

V was shortened by 6 bases and J by 4 bases, with 14 bases between the two germline ends. This CDR3 is built from 14 residues. Germline V CDR1 and CDR2: MNHEY, SMNVEV (reference sequence). Sequenced material: PBMCs, taken from a glioma patient whose treatment included an IDH1 peptide vaccine. The chain has TRBV27 and TRBJ2-3; D may be TRBD2 (6 bases). This sequence originates from a woman aged 40 to 50 with glioma. Some clones in this sample may be carry-over from other donors' samples. In nucleotides, the CDR3 is TGTGCCAGCAGGGGGACTTCCTTATCAGATACGCAGTATTTT. As protein: CASRGTSLSDTQYF.